A single sample is the source of the 8 T cell receptor beta chains below, sequenced in a study of regulatory T cells in long-lasting Graves disease. Described time point: persistent/refractory GD, antithyroid drugs over 5 years with positive TRAb. RNA isolated from PBMCs was used to make the TCR library. Construction of the TCR beta libraries employed iRepertoire HTBI primers in conjunction with Arm-PCR of CDR3 regions. A single record per CDR3 protein comes from TCRdb applying MiXCR to the multiplex PCR reads. The sample shows approximately 470,000 distinct CDR3 sequences, less than 25% of them seen only once. The starting material was peripheral blood mononuclear cells (PBMCs), obtained when the disease was refractory, from a patient treated with antithyroid drugs. These receptors originate from a female donor with Graves disease.

The J gene is TRBJ1-1, the V gene TRBV7-3; weak D call: TRBD1 (6 bases). The CDR3 length is 13 residues. CDR1 and CDR2 from the germline V gene are SGHTA and FQGTGA. V dropped 2 bases and J dropped 8 bases, with 12 bases sitting between them. CDR3 amino acids: CASSLLPTGEAFF. The CDR3 DNA follows: TGTGCCAGCAGCTTATTGCCGACAGGAGAAGCTTTCTTT.

This clonotype was counted many times. The chain uses TRBV20-1 and TRBJ2-5; weak D call: TRBD2 (7 bases). The CDR3 consists of 12 residues. Trimming shortened V by 8 bases and J by 3 bases, and 13 bases separated the two germline ends. The V gene's germline CDR1 is DFQATT and CDR2 SNEGSKA (reference sequence). The CDR3 nucleotides are TGCAGTCCAAGGGGGGGGGAAGAGACCCAGTACTTC. It codes for CSPRGGEETQYF.

The chain carries TRBV7-2 and TRBJ2-5; no reliable D call. CDR1 and CDR2 (germline): SGHTA, FQGNSA. Trimming pared 7 bases from V and 4 bases from J, leaving 13 bases between. This CDR3 spans 13 amino acids. CDR3 sequence (DNA): TGTGCCAGCACCCTCGGACCACGAGAGACCCAGTACTTC. Protein sequence: CASTLGPRETQYF.

V and J are TRBV7-8 and TRBJ1-3, with D unclear. Germline loops: CDR1 SGHVS, CDR2 FQNEAQ. With 2 bases removed from V and 0 bases from J, the gap between germline ends came to 11 bases. The CDR3 runs 16 residues. For the CDR3, the DNA is TGTGCCAGCAGCTTACAATGTTTACCCTCTGGAAACACCATATATTTT. Its translation: CASSLQCLPSGNTIYF.

J is TRBJ2-6 and V is TRBV12-3 or TRBV12-4, with D unresolved. V lost 3 bases and J 8 bases, leaving 2 bases between the germline ends. The length of the CDR3 is 11 residues. The CDR3 is CASSLSNVLTF. CDR3 coding DNA: TGTGCCAGCAGTTTGTCCAACGTCCTGACTTTC.

J is TRBJ1-3 and V is TRBV7-7; perhaps TRBD1 as D (5 bases). Per the germline V gene, CDR1 is SSHAT and CDR2 is FNYEAQ (reference sequence). This CDR3 has 17 residues. CDR3 sequence (DNA): TGTGCTAACAGCTTAGCCGGGACGGGAGACTCTGGAAACACCATATATTTT. Protein product: CANSLAGTGDSGNTIYF. The variable domain in full, with the rest retrieved from reference TRBV7-7 and TRBJ1-3, is GAGVSQSPRYKVTKRGQDVTLRCDPISSHATLYWYQQALGQGPEFLTYFNYEAQPDKSGLPSDRFSAERPEGSISTLTIQRTEQRDSAMYRCANSLAGTGDSGNTIYFGEGSWLTVV.

This clonotype was found many times. The chain combines TRBV6-2 or TRBV6-3 with TRBJ1-2; TRBD1 matches 9 bases. The CDR3 has 13 amino acids. The V segment lost 6 bases and the J segment 3 bases; nucleotides outside the gene matches: 2. Germline V gene sequence: CDR1 MNHEY, CDR2 SVGEGT. CDR3 sequence (DNA): TGTGCCAGCAGGACAGGGGGTGACTATGGCTACACCTTC. Protein sequence: CASRTGGDYGYTF.

The chain links TRBV19 to TRBJ1-2; D is unresolved. CDR1 is LNHDA, CDR2 SQIVND, per germline (reference sequence). V was pared by 4 bases and J by 1 base, with 16 bases between. The CDR3 has 16 residues. The CDR3 DNA is TGTGCCAGTAGTACATCGTCAAACCCCTATAACTATGGCTACACCTTC. Its protein product is CASSTSSNPYNYGYTF.